This T cell receptor beta chain emerged from a study of tumor and adjacent non-tumor tissue in lung cancer. This sample's RNA came from whole unsorted tissue. More than 3 cm separated this lung sample from the edge of the tumor. The library came from three nested PCR rounds adapted from ARM-PCR protocols. Each CDR3 protein gets one entry after TCRdb re-called the multiplex PCR reads with MiXCR. The table shows 55,000 to 65,000 distinct CDR3 sequences, with roughly 60% occurring only once. As concerns this clonotype: Sequence at one end of the junction differs from germline and may be a read error.

Germline-derived CDR1 and CDR2 are MNHNS and SASEGT. The CDR3 sequence is 17 residues long. This chain uses TRBV6-1 with TRBJ1-5; D not certain. The sequencing sample was made of distant non-tumor lung tissue. The clonotype comes from a man between 70 and 80 years old with non-small cell lung cancer. DNA of the CDR3: TGTGTTAGCCGTGTCGGGCCTCATCAACTGGGCAATCAGCGCCAGCATTTT. It is translated as CVSRVGPHQLGNQRQHF.